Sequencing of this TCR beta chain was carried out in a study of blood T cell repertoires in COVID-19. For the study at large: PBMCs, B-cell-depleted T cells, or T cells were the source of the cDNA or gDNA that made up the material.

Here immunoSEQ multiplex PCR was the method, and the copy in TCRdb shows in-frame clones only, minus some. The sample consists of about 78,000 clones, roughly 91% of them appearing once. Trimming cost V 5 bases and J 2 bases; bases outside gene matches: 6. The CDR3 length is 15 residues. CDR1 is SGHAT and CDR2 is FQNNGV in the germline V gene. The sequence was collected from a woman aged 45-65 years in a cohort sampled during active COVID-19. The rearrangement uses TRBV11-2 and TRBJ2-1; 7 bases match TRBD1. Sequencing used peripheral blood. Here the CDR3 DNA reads TGTGCCAGCAGCCCACAGGGGATTGCCTACAATGAGCAGTTCTTC. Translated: CASSPQGIAYNEQFF.